A single sample gave rise to the 25 T cell receptor beta chains below, sequenced in a study of T cell responses to AZD1222 COVID-19 vaccine. Data came from immunoSEQ multiplex PCR; TCRdb stores just in-frame clones and leaves some out. Altogether about 140,000 clones are present, 91% being singletons, with the ten largest covering roughly 2.8%. The sample consisted of peripheral blood, taken on day 0 of AZD1222 vaccination. All receptors come from an adult in good health.

The CDR3 region has the DNA TGTGCCAGCGGCCAGCCGGGACTACTCTCCTACGAGCAGTACTTC. Protein: CASGQPGLLSYEQYF. V gene TRBV27 combines with J gene TRBJ2-7; TRBD2 agrees at 7 bases. V dropped 8 bases and J dropped 0; count of bases not matched to a gene: 10. CDR3 length: 15 amino acids. Per the germline V gene, CDR1 is MNHEY and CDR2 is SMNVEV (reference sequence).

The chain links TRBV5-4 to TRBJ1-1; TRBD1 matches at 11 bases. J gave up 6 bases and V 4 bases, and 8 bases lay outside the gene matches. The CDR3 covers 15 residues. CDR1 SGHNT and CDR2 YYREEE come from the germline V gene (reference sequence). The CDR3 region is CASSDGDRGRAEAFF. CDR3 bases: TGTGCCAGCAGCGATGGGGACAGGGGGAGGGCTGAAGCTTTCTTT.

CDR3 DNA: TGTGCCAGCAGCGTCGGGACGCATGGCTACACCTTC. It yields the protein CASSVGTHGYTF. V and J are TRBV9 and TRBJ1-2; the D gene is possibly TRBD1 (5 bases). The V gene lost 2 bases and the J gene lost 6 bases, with 8 bases spanning the gap. Per the germline V gene, CDR1 is SGDLS and CDR2 is YYNGEE. The CDR3 is made up of 12 amino acids.

V and J are TRBV5-1 and TRBJ2-2; perhaps TRBD1 as D (5 bases). Trimming took 4 bases from V and 5 from J, leaving 9 bases between them. This CDR3 has 13 residues. Germline V gene lookup returns CDR1 SGHRS and CDR2 YFSETQ. CDR3 DNA: TGCGCCAGCAGCCCGACAGAGACCGGGGAGCTGTTTTTT. Protein: CASSPTETGELFF. Together with reference TRBV5-1 and TRBJ2-2, the CDR3 gives the full variable domain: KAGVTQTPRYLIKTRGQQVTLSCSPISGHRSVSWYQQTPGQGLQFLFEYFSETQRNKGNFPGRFSGRQFSNSRSEMNVSTLELGDSALYLCASSPTETGELFFGEGSRLTVL.

V and J are TRBV2 and TRBJ2-3; 10 bases match TRBD2. This CDR3 region has 14 residues. V shed 10 bases and J 7 bases; nucleotides not matched to a gene: 11. Per the germline V gene, CDR1 is SNHLY and CDR2 is FYNNEI. CDR3 region: CATERGGGENTQYF. The DNA of the CDR3 is TGTGCCACCGAGCGGGGGGGAGGGGAAAATACGCAGTATTTT.

The V call is TRBV6-2 or TRBV6-3, the J call TRBJ2-7; possibly TRBD2 for D (5 bases). The CDR3 is made up of 16 amino acids. In germline, CDR1 is MNHEY, CDR2 SVGEGT. Trimming stripped 4 bases from V and 3 bases from J, with 19 bases between. CDR3 DNA: TGTGCCAGCAGTTTGCCGATCCGATCGGGATACTACGAGCAGTACTTC. Translation gives CASSLPIRSGYYEQYF.

This chain uses TRBV5-4 with TRBJ2-3, with D perhaps matching TRBD2 (5 bases). The CDR3 runs 16 residues. The ends were cut back, 1 base at V and 2 bases at J, with 14 bases in the middle. The germline V gene has CDR1 SGHNT and CDR2 YYREEE (reference sequence). CDR3 bases: TGTGCCAGCAGCTTGACTAGTGGGTTGCCCACAGATACGCAGTATTTT. Amino acids: CASSLTSGLPTDTQYF.

This sequence joins TRBV9 and TRBJ2-1; no reliable D call. V gave up 4 bases and J gave up 4 bases, with 6 bases separating them. Germline V CDR1 and CDR2: SGDLS, YYNGEE. CDR3 length: 12 amino acids. The CDR3 loop reads CASSITYNEQFF. CDR3 in DNA: TGTGCCAGCAGCATTACTTACAATGAGCAGTTCTTC.

This clone occurred once. The chain carries TRBV10-2 and TRBJ2-1; 10 bases fit TRBD2. Germline trimming cut 2 bases from V and 9 bases from J; bases unmatched to any gene: 7. Germline-derived CDR1 and CDR2 are WSHSY and SAAADI. CDR3 size: 15 residues. For the CDR3, the DNA is TGCGCCAGCAGTGAGCCACTAGCGGGACTGACTGAGCAGTTCTTC. This codes for CASSEPLAGLTEQFF.

This chain uses TRBV28 with TRBJ2-3, with D hard to call. The germline gives CDR1 MDHEN, CDR2 SYDVKM. V was clipped by 3 bases and J by 2 bases, with 9 bases between them. This CDR3 has 14 residues. The CDR3 coding sequence is TGTGCCAGCAGTTTTAGGCCGCCCACAGATACGCAGTATTTT. Translation: CASSFRPPTDTQYF.

J is TRBJ1-3 and V is TRBV10-3; D is ambiguous. CDR1 and CDR2 (germline): ENHRY, SYGVKD. The CDR3 is 15 residues long. V lost 8 bases and J lost 4, with 18 bases in between. The CDR3 sequence is CAISRSNAPGNTIYF. The CDR3 DNA sequence: TGTGCCATCTCCAGATCGAACGCGCCGGGAAACACCATATATTTT.

The rearrangement joins TRBV5-4 to TRBJ1-5; perhaps TRBD1 as D (6 bases). CDR1 is SGHNT, CDR2 YYREEE, per germline (reference sequence). The CDR3 loop spans 16 amino acids. Trimming took 4 bases from V and 5 from J, leaving 19 bases between them. CDR3 sequence: CASSNRGQGGDQPQHF. CDR3 sequence (DNA): TGTGCCAGCAGCAATCGCGGCCAAGGGGGGGATCAGCCCCAGCATTTT.

This rearrangement joins TRBV10-1 to TRBJ1-1; 9 bases match TRBD1. CDR3 length equals 15 residues. In germline, CDR1 is WNHNN, CDR2 SYGVQD (reference sequence). V dropped 3 bases and J dropped 6; count of bases not matched to a gene: 8. Here the CDR3 DNA reads TGCGCCAGCAGTGACCCTAGGACAGGGGCGGCTGAAGCTTTCTTT. Translating it yields CASSDPRTGAAEAFF.

The V gene is TRBV20-1, the J gene TRBJ1-5; D call uncertain. Trimming pared 3 bases from V and 5 bases from J, leaving 11 bases between. Germline V gene lookup returns CDR1 DFQATT and CDR2 SNEGSKA (reference sequence). This CDR3 spans 13 amino acids. As DNA, the CDR3 is TGCAGTGCTAGTGAGGGTTGGGATCAGCCCCAGCATTTT. It codes for CSASEGWDQPQHF.

The rearrangement links TRBV4-3 to TRBJ2-5; TRBD2 matches 10 bases. Trimming at V came to 4 bases and at J to 1 base, leaving 9 bases not matched to a gene. The germline V gene has CDR1 LGHNA and CDR2 YSLEER. The CDR3 sequence is 17 residues long. CDR3 in amino acids: CASSPGSSGGFQETQYF. The DNA of the CDR3 is TGCGCCAGCAGCCCGGGCAGTAGCGGGGGGTTCCAAGAGACCCAGTACTTC.

The gene calls are TRBV30 and TRBJ1-5; D is possibly TRBD1 (6 bases). This CDR3 region has 15 residues. V gave up 2 bases and J gave up 2 bases, with 13 bases separating them. Germline CDR1 reads GTSNPN; CDR2 reads SVGIG (reference sequence). CDR3 in DNA: TGTGCCTGGAGTCCGGGACAACCGGGCAATCAGCCCCAGCATTTT. Protein sequence: CAWSPGQPGNQPQHF.

The rearrangement links TRBV7-2 to TRBJ1-6; 7 bases match TRBD1. This CDR3 has 14 amino acids. Germline trimming cut 3 bases from V and 5 bases from J; bases unmatched to any gene: 1. Germline V lookup: CDR1 SGHTA, CDR2 FQGNSA. The CDR3 DNA follows: TGTGCCAGCAGCTTCACAGGGGATAATTCACCCCTCCACTTT. This encodes CASSFTGDNSPLHF.

The CDR3 DNA reads TGTGCCAGCTCACCGGGACAGGGGGCTTCGAACACCATATATTTT. Translated: CASSPGQGASNTIYF. The chain is built from TRBV18 and TRBJ1-3; TRBD1 agrees at 12 bases. V was pared by 3 bases and J by 7 bases, with 4 bases of the junction left unmatched. The CDR3 has 15 amino acids. The V gene's germline CDR1 is KGHSH and CDR2 LQKENI.

The DNA for the CDR3 is TGCAGTGCTAGTCCACTGGGACAGGGGGGTGTCACTGAAGCTTTCTTT. Amino acid sequence: CSASPLGQGGVTEAFF. The rearrangement uses TRBV20-1 and TRBJ1-1, with TRBD1 matching over 11 bases. Germline lookup yields CDR1 DFQATT and CDR2 SNEGSKA (reference sequence). The CDR3 totals 16 residues. The junction had 10 bases not matched to a gene; V was cut back by 3 bases and J by 4 bases.

The chain employs TRBV11-2 and TRBJ1-1; D gene uncertain. Trimming removed 0 bases at V and 1 base at J, with 3 bases between. The germline V gene encodes CDR1 SGHAT and CDR2 FQNNGV. The CDR3 consists of 13 residues. In nucleotides, the CDR3 is TGTGCCAGCAGCTTAGATGGGAACACTGAAGCTTTCTTT. Its translation is CASSLDGNTEAFF.

V usage is TRBV12-3 or TRBV12-4 and J usage is TRBJ1-5; 8 bases are a match to TRBD1. Germline trimming cut 11 bases from V and 4 bases from J; bases unmatched to any gene: 7. This CDR3 region has 13 residues. In nucleotides, the CDR3 is TGTGCCTGTACAGGGGGTCCAAATCAGCCCCAGCATTTT. Amino acid sequence: CACTGGPNQPQHF.

The chain recombines TRBV5-6 with TRBJ2-3; TRBD1 aligns across 9 bases. V trimming: 2 bases; J trimming: 1 base; junction bases outside the gene matches: 14. Per germline, CDR1 SGHDT and CDR2 YYEEEE. This CDR3 region has 19 residues. CDR3 protein: CASSFGPNTGGEGTDTQYF. CDR3 coding DNA: TGTGCCAGCAGCTTTGGCCCGAATACAGGGGGCGAGGGCACAGATACGCAGTATTTT.

The chain links TRBV6-1 to TRBJ2-7; a weak D match, TRBD1 (5 bases). V dropped 3 bases and J dropped 7 bases, with 16 bases sitting between them. The V gene's germline CDR1 is MNHNS and CDR2 SASEGT. This CDR3 spans 14 amino acids. CDR3 bases: TGTGCCAGCAGTGATTTCAGGGCTGATCGAGAGCAGTACTTC. This sequence encodes CASSDFRADREQYF.

This rearrangement joins TRBV11-2 to TRBJ1-1, with D perhaps TRBD1 (5 bases). Germline V lookup: CDR1 SGHAT, CDR2 FQNNGV. This CDR3 is built from 15 residues. V dropped 4 bases and J dropped 7 bases, with 19 bases sitting between them. In DNA form, the CDR3 reads TGTGCCAGCAGCTCCCCTCGGGACCTAGACATTGAAGCTTTCTTT. This translates into CASSSPRDLDIEAFF. Complete variable domain (other parts from reference TRBV11-2 and TRBJ1-1): EAGVAQSPRYKIIEKRQSVAFWCNPISGHATLYWYQQILGQGPKLLIQFQNNGVVDDSQLPKDRFSAERLKGVDSTLKIQPAKLEDSAVYLCASSSPRDLDIEAFFGQGTRLTVV.

V is TRBV6-1 and J is TRBJ1-6; perhaps TRBD1 as D (5 bases). V was clipped by 1 base and J by 10 bases, with 14 bases between them. Germline-derived CDR1 and CDR2 are MNHNS and SASEGT. The CDR3 is 15 residues long. Here the CDR3 reads CASSEGVGTYSPLHF. DNA of the CDR3: TGTGCCAGCAGTGAAGGGGTGGGGACCTACTCACCCCTCCACTTT.